The following is a TCR beta chain sequence with its context. This clonotype was detected ten times or more. The target of this receptor is not known. No much larger clone exists at a distance of one base, and base qualities are not known. For repertoire sequencing, the TCR beta CDR3 regions were amplified from RNA transcripts. A first-round RT-PCR used HTBI primers with the Qiagen OneStep RT-PCR kit, followed by a second-round multiplex PCR, size selection and purification. Libraries were sequenced paired-end with 100 bp reads on an Illumina HiSeq2000. The original pipeline was this. SOAPnuke was used for read processing, and reads with adapters, uncalled bases, a mean Phred below 15, or no exact constant-primer or identifier match were discarded. COPE v1.2.5 was used to merge the high-quality paired reads. Each unique nucleotide sequence was defined as a clonotype, and clonotypes were aligned to IMGT TRB V, D and J references with MiTCR v1.1. The analysis was limited to V-J combinations with a frequency above 0.0001, which together covered more than 99% of repertoires. For each V-J combination, a TCR clonal expansion and chaos score was defined as the ratio of F50 clonal expansion to chaos observed in the TCRdist matrix. Welch's t-statistics and random forest were used to reduce features to about a dozen V-J combinations, which were fed into a naive Bayes classifier. The similarity between thyroid and blood repertoires was quantified using the Morisita-Horn index. TCRdb cleaned the public reads at Q25 with fastp, built clones with MiXCR and kept in-frame beta chains. Identical CDR3 proteins give one entry, which carries the most common genes and DNA. V and J calls and clone size were set by TCRdb, not the authors. The sample yields a few hundred thousand distinct CDR3 sequences; roughly 21% were counted once. Of the sample, approximately 3% is held by the ten largest clones.

CDR1 and CDR2 were assigned from the germline V gene (reference sequence) as DFQATT and SNEGSKA. Counted from cysteine to phenylalanine, this CDR3 has 12 amino acids. The entry retains the CDR3 DNA only, 36 bases that are in frame from base 1. V trim: 5 bases; J trim: 2 bases; unmatched bases: 3. The data were obtained in a study of Graves' ophthalmopathy and Graves' hyperthyroidism (dated by TCRdb to the late 2010s). Concerning the study at large: Peripheral blood samples were taken at the time of initial diagnosis, before any treatment was given. The study used TCR beta repertoire signatures to distinguish Graves' ophthalmopathy from Graves' hyperthyroidism and to predict progression to ophthalmopathy. In total, over 130 blood samples were TCR-sequenced: 43 ophthalmopathy, some 75 hyperthyroidism and approximately 17 hyperthyroidism-to-ophthalmopathy patients. A discovery set of 95 to 100 patients (43 ophthalmopathy, 55 to 65 stable hyperthyroidism) was enrolled to explore V-J signatures distinguishing ophthalmopathy from hyperthyroidism. For independent validation, a separate cohort was made up of about 18 hyperthyroidism patients plus 17 patients who later progressed from hyperthyroidism to ophthalmopathy. In roughly 6 hyperthyroidism patients, the T-cell repertoires found in thyroid tissue were compared with those found in blood. Following sample collection, hyperthyroidism patients were given methimazole at a starting dose of 30 mg daily, and ophthalmopathy patients were given high-dose intravenous methylprednisolone. The 75 to 100 discovery patients were randomly split 7:3 into training and test sets.

Hyperthyroidism was defined as stable when no progression to ophthalmopathy occurred within 18 months of follow-up. Hyperthyroidism patients were newly diagnosed, were aged 18 to 65 years, and had a disease duration under 2 months. Patients were excluded if they had other autoimmune diseases, uncontrolled infections, pregnancy or lactation. Clinical symptoms, serum thyroxine, TRAb, thyroid ultrasound and orbital computed tomography were used for diagnosis. PBMCs were isolated from about 9.1 ml of fresh peripheral blood by Ficoll-Paque density gradient centrifugation. Total RNA was extracted with Trizol reagent and quality-checked on an Agilent 2100 Bioanalyzer. Paper-wide results and their limitations: In validation, the model predicted ophthalmopathy progression with roughly 68% sensitivity and around 72% specificity; some 13 predicted patients were CT-confirmed with GO in a median of about 6.2 months. No statistical method was used to predetermine the sample size, and group allocation was not hidden from the investigators. Most expanded thyroid clonotypes with a frequency above 0.001 also appeared in blood, which suggests that blood repertoires may reflect the immune response in the thyroid. Ophthalmopathy was separated from stable hyperthyroidism by the 13-signature model with about 85% sensitivity and 81% to 83% specificity in cross-validation and with 80%/75% in the test set.

This clonotype was obtained from a woman between 18 and 29 years old with stable Graves' hyperthyroidism. Donor details come from another sample of the same person, matched by shared clones. This receptor chain uses TRBV20-1 and TRBJ2-7; 7 middle bases align to TRBD2. Sequencing was done on a sample of peripheral blood. CDR3 sequence: CSARGSTYEQYF. In nucleotides, the sequence is TGCAGTGCTCGCGGGAGCACCTACGAGCAGTACTTC.